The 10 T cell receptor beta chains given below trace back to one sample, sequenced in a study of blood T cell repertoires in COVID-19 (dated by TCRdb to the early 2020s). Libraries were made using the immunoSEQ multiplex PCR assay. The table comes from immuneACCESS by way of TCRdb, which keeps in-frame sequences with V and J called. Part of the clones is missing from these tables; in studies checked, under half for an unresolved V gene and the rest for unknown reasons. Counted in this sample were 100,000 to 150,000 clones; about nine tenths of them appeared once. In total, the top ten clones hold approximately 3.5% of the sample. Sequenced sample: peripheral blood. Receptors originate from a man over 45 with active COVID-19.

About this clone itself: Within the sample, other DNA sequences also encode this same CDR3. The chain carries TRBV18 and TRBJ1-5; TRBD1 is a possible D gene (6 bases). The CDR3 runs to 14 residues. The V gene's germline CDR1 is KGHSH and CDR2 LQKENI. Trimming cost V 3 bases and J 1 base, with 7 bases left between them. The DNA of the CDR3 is TGTGCCAGCTCACCCCAGGGGAGCAATCAGCCCCAGCATTTT. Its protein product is CASSPQGSNQPQHF.

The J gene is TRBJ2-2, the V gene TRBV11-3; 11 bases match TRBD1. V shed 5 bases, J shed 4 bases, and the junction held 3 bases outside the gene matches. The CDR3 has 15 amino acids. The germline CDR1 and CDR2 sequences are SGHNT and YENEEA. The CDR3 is CASSLGTGGTGELFF. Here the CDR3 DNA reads TGTGCCAGCAGCCTCGGGACAGGGGGCACCGGGGAGCTGTTTTTT.

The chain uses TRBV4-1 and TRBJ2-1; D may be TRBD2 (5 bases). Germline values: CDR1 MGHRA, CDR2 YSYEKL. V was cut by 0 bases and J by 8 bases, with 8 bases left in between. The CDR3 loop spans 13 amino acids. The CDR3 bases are TGCGCCAGCAGCCAAGATAAGGGAGATGAGCAGTTCTTC. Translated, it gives CASSQDKGDEQFF.

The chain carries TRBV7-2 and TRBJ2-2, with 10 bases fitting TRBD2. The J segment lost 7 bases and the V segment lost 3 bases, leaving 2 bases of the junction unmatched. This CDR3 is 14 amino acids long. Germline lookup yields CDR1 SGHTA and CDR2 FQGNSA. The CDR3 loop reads CASSFSSGSGELFF. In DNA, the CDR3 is TGTGCCAGCAGCTTCTCTAGCGGGAGCGGGGAGCTGTTTTTT.

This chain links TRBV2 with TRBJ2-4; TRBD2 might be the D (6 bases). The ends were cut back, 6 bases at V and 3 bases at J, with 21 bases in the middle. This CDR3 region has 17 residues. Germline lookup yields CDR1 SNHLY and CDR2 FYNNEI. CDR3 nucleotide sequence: TGTGCCAGCAGGCCTGGGACTGGGATCGAATTCAAAAACATTCAGTACTTC. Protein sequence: CASRPGTGIEFKNIQYF.

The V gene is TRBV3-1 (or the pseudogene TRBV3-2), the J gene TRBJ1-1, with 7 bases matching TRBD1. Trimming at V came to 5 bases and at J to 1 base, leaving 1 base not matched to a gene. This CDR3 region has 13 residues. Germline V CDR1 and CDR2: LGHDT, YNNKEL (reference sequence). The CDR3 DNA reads TGTGCCAGCAGCTGGACAGGGAACACTGAAGCTTTCTTT. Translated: CASSWTGNTEAFF.

The CDR3 loop is CASSVGGGDGAEAFF. DNA of the CDR3: TGTGCCAGCAGCGTAGGGGGAGGGGATGGCGCTGAAGCTTTCTTT. The J gene is TRBJ1-1, the V gene TRBV9, with a possible D match to TRBD1 (5 bases). In germline, CDR1 is SGDLS, CDR2 YYNGEE. CDR3 length: 15 residues. V lost 0 bases and J lost 6, with 15 bases in between.

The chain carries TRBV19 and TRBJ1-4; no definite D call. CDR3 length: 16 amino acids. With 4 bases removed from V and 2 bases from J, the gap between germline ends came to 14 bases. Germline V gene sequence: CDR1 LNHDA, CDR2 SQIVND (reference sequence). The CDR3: CASSTQTARTNEKLFF. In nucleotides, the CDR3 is TGTGCCAGTAGTACCCAAACTGCGCGGACTAATGAAAAACTGTTTTTT.

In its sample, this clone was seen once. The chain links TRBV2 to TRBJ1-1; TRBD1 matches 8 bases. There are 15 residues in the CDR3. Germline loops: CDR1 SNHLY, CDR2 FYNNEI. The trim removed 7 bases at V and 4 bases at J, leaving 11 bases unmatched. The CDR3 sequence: CASTKADRAITEAFF. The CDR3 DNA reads TGTGCCAGCACTAAGGCGGACAGGGCCATCACTGAAGCTTTCTTT.

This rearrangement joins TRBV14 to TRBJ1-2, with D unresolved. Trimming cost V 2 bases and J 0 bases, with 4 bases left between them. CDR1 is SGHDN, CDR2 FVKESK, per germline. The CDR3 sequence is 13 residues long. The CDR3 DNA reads TGTGCCAGCAGCCAACAGACTAACTATGGCTACACCTTC. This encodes CASSQQTNYGYTF. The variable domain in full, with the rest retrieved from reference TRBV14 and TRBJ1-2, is EAGVTQFPSHSVIEKGQTVTLRCDPISGHDNLYWYRRVMGKEIKFLLHFVKESKQDESGMPNNRFLAERTGGTYSTLKVQPAELEDSGVYFCASSQQTNYGYTFGSGTRLTVV.